These 29 T cell receptor beta chains were sequenced from one sample in a study of tumor-infiltrating lymphocytes in localized non-small cell lung cancer (dated by TCRdb to the early 2020s). The receptor library was made with the immunoSEQ multiplex PCR assay. TCRdb holds this immuneACCESS table with in-frame rearrangements only. Some clones are missing; in checked studies, unresolved V genes explain under half, and the rest has no known cause. In all, the sample holds 9,500 to 12,000 clones, and about three fifths of those were seen once. Clones ranked in the top ten supply approximately 11% of the sample. Sequenced: uninvolved lung tissue not adjacent to the tumor. Source of these receptors: a human donor with non-small cell lung cancer.

The gene calls are TRBV19 and TRBJ1-5; weak D call: TRBD1 (5 bases). The V and J ends lost 7 bases and 9 bases respectively, with 22 bases between them. The CDR3 loop spans 15 amino acids. Germline V CDR1 and CDR2: LNHDA, SQIVND (reference sequence). The CDR3 DNA follows: TGTGCCAGTAAAAAAGAGGGGACGGCCGCTGCGCCCCAGCATTTT. This codes for CASKKEGTAAAPQHF.

The chain employs TRBV10-2 and TRBJ2-3; possibly TRBD1 or TRBD2 for D (6 bases each). Germline V gene data show CDR1 as WSHSY and CDR2 as SAAADI. The CDR3 sequence is 17 residues long. With 6 bases removed from V and 3 bases from J, the gap between germline ends came to 22 bases. As DNA, the CDR3 is TGCGCCAGCAGCCGAGGGGGGCCAGGAGGGCGGACAGATACGCAGTATTTT. It encodes CASSRGGPGGRTDTQYF.

This chain uses TRBV2 with TRBJ2-5; 8 bases map to TRBD2. The V gene end was trimmed by 4 bases and the J gene end by 7 bases; junction bases not matched to a gene: 8. The germline CDR1 and CDR2 sequences are SNHLY and FYNNEI. The CDR3 contains 14 residues. The CDR3 here is CASSGPGLEGTQYF. Here the CDR3 DNA reads TGTGCCAGCAGTGGACCGGGACTAGAGGGGACCCAGTACTTC.

This clone appeared a few times. The chain has TRBV6-1 and TRBJ1-5; 8 bases line up with TRBD1. CDR1 and CDR2 (germline): MNHNS, SASEGT. The V and J ends lost 7 bases and 2 bases, in that order; junction bases with no gene match: 7. The CDR3 spans 15 residues. The CDR3 DNA reads as TGTGCCAGCATTATGGACAGGGTAGGCAATCAGCCCCAGCATTTT. Its protein is CASIMDRVGNQPQHF.

The V and J genes are TRBV4-1 and TRBJ1-2, with 8 nucleotides matching TRBD1. The CDR3 consists of 13 residues. Trimming took 4 bases from V and 5 from J; bases not matched to a gene: 3. Germline V gene sequence: CDR1 MGHRA, CDR2 YSYEKL. CDR3 region: CASSRTGGYGYTF. The CDR3 coding sequence is TGCGCCAGCAGCCGAACAGGGGGATATGGCTACACCTTC.

The chain employs TRBV7-3 and TRBJ1-4; TRBD1 might be the D (6 bases). Germline loops: CDR1 SGHTA, CDR2 FQGTGA. This CDR3 contains 15 residues. With 2 bases removed from V and 11 bases from J, the gap between germline ends came to 18 bases. CDR3 sequence reads: CASSLGTAGGAKLFF. As DNA, the CDR3 is TGTGCCAGCAGCTTAGGGACTGCCGGGGGGGCGAAACTGTTTTTT.

CDR3 bases: TGTGCCAGCAGCGTAGAAGGGTGGGGCCAAGAGACCCAGTACTTC. It codes for CASSVEGWGQETQYF. J is TRBJ2-5 and V is TRBV9; no reliable D call. Trimming left V 0 bases short and J 1 base short, with 10 bases between. Germline CDR1 SGDLS, CDR2 YYNGEE. The length of the CDR3 is 15 residues.

V gene TRBV5-4 combines with J gene TRBJ2-3; 10 positions agree with TRBD2. The CDR3 sequence is 16 residues long. Germline values: CDR1 SGHNT, CDR2 YYREEE (reference sequence). J lost 6 bases, V lost 1 base, and 8 bases had no gene match. The CDR3 DNA sequence: TGTGCCAGCAGCTTGAACCAGCGGGGGGGCTCCGATACGCAGTATTTT. Translating gives CASSLNQRGGSDTQYF.

Relative to its sample, this clone is medium-sized. V gene TRBV29-1 combines with J gene TRBJ1-2; TRBD1 is a possible D gene (5 bases). The CDR3 is 12 amino acids. V lost 7 bases and J lost 3, with 12 bases in between. Germline assignment: CDR1 SQVTM and CDR2 ANQGSEA. The CDR3 reads CSGVQGDYGYTF. The CDR3 coding sequence is TGCAGCGGAGTGCAGGGCGACTATGGCTACACCTTC.

V and J are TRBV11-2 and TRBJ2-7; no firm D call. V was cut by 1 base and J by 7 bases, with 11 bases left in between. The CDR3 spans 13 residues. Germline CDR1 SGHAT, CDR2 FQNNGV. CDR3 region: CASSLVAETEQYF. As DNA, the CDR3 is TGTGCCAGCAGCTTAGTTGCGGAAACGGAGCAGTACTTC.

This rearrangement joins TRBV4-1 to TRBJ2-1, with D perhaps assigned TRBD1 or TRBD2 (6 bases each). Germline V gene sequence: CDR1 MGHRA, CDR2 YSYEKL. The CDR3 contains 15 residues. Trimming removed 0 bases at V and 5 bases at J, with 11 bases between. The CDR3 spells CASSQDGGTNNEQFF. CDR3 in DNA: TGCGCCAGCAGCCAAGATGGAGGGACAAACAATGAGCAGTTCTTC.

This sequence joins TRBV15 and TRBJ1-5; TRBD1 aligns across 7 bases. Losses at the gene ends were 9 bases for V and 2 bases for J; bases not matched to a gene: 4. The CDR3 extends over 13 amino acids. Per germline, CDR1 LNHNV and CDR2 YYDKDF (reference sequence). The CDR3 region is CATSGGGNQPQHF. Here the CDR3 DNA reads TGTGCCACGTCAGGGGGAGGCAATCAGCCCCAGCATTTT.

V is TRBV28 and J is TRBJ2-5; 7 nucleotides agree with TRBD1. Germline CDR1 and CDR2: MDHEN and SYDVKM. The CDR3 totals 12 residues. V lost 10 bases to trimming and J lost 5 bases; unmatched junction nucleotides: 7. The CDR3 reads CATSTGPETQYF. The DNA of the CDR3 is TGTGCCACTTCGACAGGGCCGGAGACCCAGTACTTC.

This chain links TRBV5-1 with TRBJ1-6, with 7 nucleotides matching TRBD1. Germline CDR1 and CDR2: SGHRS and YFSETQ. Germline trimming cut 0 bases from V and 0 bases from J; bases unmatched to any gene: 6. CDR3 length: 18 amino acids. CDR3 in DNA: TGCGCCAGCAGCTTGGAGGCGACAGGGAGCTCCTATAATTCACCCCTCCACTTT. It codes for CASSLEATGSSYNSPLHF.

V gene TRBV7-6 combines with J gene TRBJ1-3, with D unresolved. Per the germline V gene, CDR1 is SGHVS and CDR2 is FNYEAQ. The germline V and J ends were trimmed by 5 bases and 4 bases, with 0 bases remaining between them. This CDR3 is built from 10 residues. CDR3 sequence (DNA): TGTGCCAGCAGCGGAAACACCATATATTTT. Protein sequence: CASSGNTIYF.

The rearrangement links TRBV4-3 to TRBJ1-2; no reliable D call. V lost 3 bases and J 7 bases, leaving 21 bases between the germline ends. This CDR3 contains 16 residues. Looked up from germline, CDR1 is LGHNA and CDR2 is YSLEER. The CDR3: CASSQAPVGNPSGYTF. Written as DNA, the CDR3 is TGCGCCAGCAGCCAGGCACCCGTAGGGAACCCCTCTGGCTACACCTTC.

V and J are TRBV11-3 and TRBJ2-7; 7 bases align to TRBD1. Germline V CDR1 and CDR2: SGHNT, YENEEA. The CDR3 is 14 amino acids. The J segment lost 1 base and the V segment lost 3 bases, leaving 3 bases of the junction unmatched. CDR3 bases: TGTGCCAGCAGCTTTTGGACAGGTTCCTACGAGCAGTACTTC. It translates to CASSFWTGSYEQYF.

This chain links TRBV7-3 with TRBJ1-1; possible D gene TRBD1, 6 bases. Trimming cost V 4 bases and J 1 base, with 13 bases left between them. The V gene's germline CDR1 is SGHTA and CDR2 FQGTGA. This CDR3 is built from 15 residues. This CDR3 is CASSSRDNKNTEAFF. CDR3 nucleotides: TGTGCCAGCAGCTCCCGGGACAACAAGAACACTGAAGCTTTCTTT.

V is TRBV7-9 and J is TRBJ2-7; the D is unclear. The CDR3 has 16 amino acids. Deletions cut 5 bases from V and 6 bases from J, with 23 bases between. Germline V lookup: CDR1 SEHNR, CDR2 FQNEAQ (reference sequence). The CDR3, as DNA: TGTGCCAGCAGCCCAAAACCGGGCCCAACCCCTCTCGAGCAGTACTTC. As protein: CASSPKPGPTPLEQYF.

In its sample, this clone was seen a few times. This sequence joins TRBV9 and TRBJ2-7, with 7 nucleotides matching TRBD2. The CDR3 spans 16 residues. Germline V CDR1 and CDR2: SGDLS, YYNGEE. Trimming at V came to 3 bases and at J to 0 bases, leaving 9 bases not matched to a gene. For the CDR3, the DNA is TGTGCCAGCAGCGGGGGAGGGAGCGGAGGCTCCTACGAGCAGTACTTC. It yields the protein CASSGGGSGGSYEQYF.

V gene TRBV6-1 combines with J gene TRBJ2-6, with D possibly TRBD1 on 6 matching bases. The germline V gene has CDR1 MNHNS and CDR2 SASEGT. Deletions cut 4 bases from V and 0 bases from J, with 16 bases between. CDR3 size: 18 residues. In nucleotides, the CDR3 is TGTGCCAGCAGTGGTCGACAGGAACTCCCCTCTGGGGCCAACGTCCTGACTTTC. Encoded protein: CASSGRQELPSGANVLTF.

This clone was recorded once. The chain joins TRBV4-2 to TRBJ1-5, with TRBD1 matching 7 bases. Losses at the gene ends were 4 bases for V and 1 base for J; bases not matched to a gene: 4. Germline V lookup: CDR1 LGHNA, CDR2 YNFKEQ. The CDR3 runs 15 residues. CDR3 DNA sequence: TGTGCCAGCAGCCCAAACAGGGGAAGCAATCAGCCCCAGCATTTT. Translated, it gives CASSPNRGSNQPQHF.

This clone was seen a single time. The CDR3: CASRGQTNSPLHF. Here the CDR3 DNA reads TGTGCCAGCAGGGGGCAGACAAATTCACCCCTCCACTTT. This rearrangement joins TRBV5-6 to TRBJ1-6, with a weak D call TRBD1 (5 bases). The CDR3 is 13 residues long. Trimming cost V 5 bases and J 7 bases, with 10 bases left between them. From germline, CDR1 is SGHDT and CDR2 YYEEEE.

The chain employs TRBV25-1 and TRBJ1-6, with 7 bases matching TRBD1. V shed 5 bases, J shed 1 base, and the junction held 8 bases outside the gene matches. This CDR3 region has 17 residues. CDR1 and CDR2 from the germline V gene are MGHDK and SYGVNS. The CDR3 here is CASSSTGRGSYNSPLHF. CDR3 nucleotide sequence: TGTGCCAGCAGTTCGACAGGGAGGGGATCCTATAATTCACCCCTCCACTTT.

V gene TRBV5-1 combines with J gene TRBJ1-1; D ambiguous. The CDR3 loop spans 16 amino acids. The germline CDR1 and CDR2 sequences are SGHRS and YFSETQ. The V end was cut by 4 bases, the J end by 1 base, with 17 bases between. In DNA form, the CDR3 reads TGCGCCAGCAGCCCCTCGGGGTTGGTTGGGAACACTGAAGCTTTCTTT. Its protein product is CASSPSGLVGNTEAFF.

The V call is TRBV5-1, the J call TRBJ2-7; possible D gene TRBD2, 6 bases. The V end lost 4 bases, the J end lost 1 base, and 9 bases lay between the germline ends. This CDR3 has 13 amino acids. The V gene's germline CDR1 is SGHRS and CDR2 YFSETQ. CDR3 bases: TGCGCCAGCAGCCCGGGACTTTCCTACGAGCAGTACTTC. This encodes CASSPGLSYEQYF.

V gene TRBV5-4 combines with J gene TRBJ1-1; no reliable D call. CDR1 SGHNT and CDR2 YYREEE come from the germline V gene (reference sequence). The CDR3 is made up of 13 amino acids. Trimming shortened V by 4 bases and J by 3 bases, and 10 bases separated the two germline ends. CDR3 nucleotides: TGTGCCAGCAGCCCGGAGGTCTACACTGAAGCTTTCTTT. Protein product: CASSPEVYTEAFF.

The chain uses TRBV27 and TRBJ1-3, with D perhaps TRBD1 (6 bases). V dropped 4 bases and J dropped 4 bases, with 8 bases sitting between them. Germline V gene data show CDR1 as MNHEY and CDR2 as SMNVEV (reference sequence). The CDR3 has 13 residues. The CDR3: CASSSGVGNTIYF. CDR3 nucleotide sequence: TGTGCCAGCAGTTCAGGGGTCGGAAACACCATATATTTT.

The chain carries TRBV11-3 and TRBJ1-2; 8 bases map to TRBD1. This CDR3 has 16 amino acids. The junction had 14 bases not matched to a gene; V was cut back by 5 bases and J by 6 bases. The germline V gene has CDR1 SGHNT and CDR2 YENEEA. The CDR3 sequence: CASSPRTGQTYDGYTF. The CDR3 DNA is TGTGCCAGCAGCCCCCGGACAGGGCAGACCTACGATGGCTACACCTTC.